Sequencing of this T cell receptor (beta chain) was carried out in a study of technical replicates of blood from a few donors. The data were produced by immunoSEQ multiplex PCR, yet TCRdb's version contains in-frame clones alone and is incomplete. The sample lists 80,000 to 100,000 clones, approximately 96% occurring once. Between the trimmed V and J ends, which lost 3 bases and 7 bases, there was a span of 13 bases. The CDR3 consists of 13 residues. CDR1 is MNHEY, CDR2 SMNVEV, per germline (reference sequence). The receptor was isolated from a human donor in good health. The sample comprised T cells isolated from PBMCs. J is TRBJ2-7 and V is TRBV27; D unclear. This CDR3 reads CASSLSQRREQYF. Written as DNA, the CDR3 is TGTGCCAGCAGTTTGAGTCAGCGACGAGAGCAGTACTTC.